What follows are 16 T cell receptor beta chains derived from one specimen sequenced in a study of shared clonotypes between healthy human individuals. Naive CD8 cells, CD45RO-negative and positively selected for CCR7, excluded terminally differentiated effector memory CD45RA+ cells. Sequencing used immunoSEQ multiplex PCR; TCRdb keeps in-frame clones, though not all of them. The profile shows about 2,100,000 clones, 90% to 95% of them singletons. Sequencing was done on a sample of naive CD8+ T cells from PBMCs. These receptors were obtained from a man between 18 and 29 years old in good health. Some clones in this sample may be carry-over from other donors' samples.

The chain joins TRBV7-9 to TRBJ2-6; D gene ambiguous. Germline V gene sequence: CDR1 SEHNR, CDR2 FQNEAQ (reference sequence). Deletions cut 5 bases from V and 4 bases from J, with 15 bases between. The CDR3 has 16 residues. CDR3 amino acids: CASSAPVGSGANVLTF. The CDR3 DNA sequence: TGTGCCAGCAGCGCCCCGGTGGGTTCGGGGGCCAACGTCCTGACTTTC.

The chain combines TRBV4-3 with TRBJ2-1, with D hard to call. This CDR3 is built from 15 residues. Germline CDR1 and CDR2: LGHNA and YSLEER. V lost 0 bases, J lost 8 bases, and 14 bases lay in between. The CDR3 sequence is CASSQDYRLPYEQFF. CDR3 nucleotide sequence: TGCGCCAGCAGCCAAGATTATAGGCTTCCATATGAGCAGTTCTTC.

V usage is TRBV11-2 and J usage is TRBJ2-7; 13 bases align to TRBD2. The CDR3 totals 16 residues. The V gene's germline CDR1 is SGHAT and CDR2 FQNNGV. J lost 2 bases, V lost 4 bases, and 5 bases had no gene match. Here the CDR3 reads CASSSAGTSGTYEQYF. CDR3 coding DNA: TGTGCCAGCAGCTCAGCCGGGACTAGCGGGACCTACGAGCAGTACTTC.

The chain carries TRBV27 and TRBJ1-2; 10 nucleotides line up with TRBD1. The CDR3 has 14 amino acids. Germline V gene data show CDR1 as MNHEY and CDR2 as SMNVEV (reference sequence). Unmatched junction bases numbered 7, after V lost 6 bases and J lost 6 bases. CDR3 loop: CASSKTGGFNGYTF. The CDR3 bases are TGTGCCAGCAGCAAGACAGGGGGCTTTAATGGCTACACCTTC.

The chain couples TRBV29-1 to TRBJ2-1, with D hard to call. The CDR3 is 10 residues long. V was cut by 8 bases and J by 5 bases, with 7 bases left in between. In germline, CDR1 is SQVTM, CDR2 ANQGSEA. In DNA form, the CDR3 reads TGCAGCTCAATAGACAATGAGCAGTTCTTC. Its translation is CSSIDNEQFF.

V gene TRBV14 combines with J gene TRBJ1-1, with a tentative D call TRBD1 (5 bases). Trimming cost V 1 base and J 10 bases, with 13 bases left between them. CDR3 length equals 13 residues. Germline CDR1 and CDR2: SGHDN and FVKESK. The CDR3 DNA is TGTGCCAGCAGCCAAGGGTCAGGGTTGGGAGCTTTCTTT. The encoded protein is CASSQGSGLGAFF.

The rearrangement uses TRBV5-4 and TRBJ2-1; 8 bases align to TRBD1. The CDR3 has 17 amino acids. J lost 4 bases, V lost 0 bases, and 9 bases had no gene match. Germline CDR1 reads SGHNT; CDR2 reads YYREEE (reference sequence). The CDR3 nucleotides are TGTGCCAGCAGCTTGGATCCCCGACAGGGGTGGTACAATGAGCAGTTCTTC. Amino acids: CASSLDPRQGWYNEQFF.

This clone was seen just once. The chain employs TRBV5-5 and TRBJ2-2; tentative D call: TRBD1 (6 bases). Looked up from germline, CDR1 is SGHKS and CDR2 is YYEKEE (reference sequence). V lost 0 bases, J lost 0 bases, and 15 bases lay in between. The CDR3 is 18 residues long. The CDR3 DNA is TGTGCCAGCAGCTTGGCCGGGATACACAGGGCGAACACCGGGGAGCTGTTTTTT. Translating it yields CASSLAGIHRANTGELFF.

For this clone: The same CDR3 arises from other DNA sequences in this sample as well. The rearrangement joins TRBV28 to TRBJ1-5, with 8 nucleotides matching TRBD1. The CDR3 consists of 14 residues. CDR1 is MDHEN and CDR2 is SYDVKM in the germline V gene. After removal of 2 bases from V and 4 bases from J, the junction contained 1 base not matched to a gene. The CDR3 DNA reads TGTGCCAGCAGTTTAAGACAGGGGAATCAGCCCCAGCATTTT. Protein product: CASSLRQGNQPQHF. The whole variable domain, filled in from reference TRBV28 and TRBJ1-5, reads DVKVTQSSRYLVKRTGEKVFLECVQDMDHENMFWYRQDPGLGLRLIYFSYDVKMKEKGDIPEGYSVSREKKERFSLILESASTNQTSMYLCASSLRQGNQPQHFGDGTRLSIL.

The chain joins TRBV7-9 to TRBJ1-2, with 10 bases lining up with TRBD1. This CDR3 region has 18 residues. The ends lost 3 bases at V and 0 bases at J; junction bases unmatched: 10. Germline CDR1 and CDR2: SEHNR and FQNEAQ (reference sequence). The CDR3 protein is CASSFSGQGEKANYGYTF. Here the CDR3 DNA reads TGTGCCAGCAGCTTCTCAGGACAGGGGGAAAAAGCTAACTATGGCTACACCTTC.

V gene TRBV29-1 combines with J gene TRBJ2-1; D unresolved. There are 11 residues in the CDR3. V was shortened by 8 bases and J by 4 bases, with 9 bases between the two germline ends. Germline V gene lookup returns CDR1 SQVTM and CDR2 ANQGSEA. Here the CDR3 reads CSLERYNEQFF. In nucleotides, the CDR3 is TGCAGCCTCGAAAGGTACAATGAGCAGTTCTTC.

This chain connects TRBV11-2 to TRBJ1-4; D remains unclear. V was trimmed by 4 bases and J by 8 bases, leaving 17 bases between them. This CDR3 is 15 amino acids long. Looked up from germline, CDR1 is SGHAT and CDR2 is FQNNGV. CDR3: CASSSPVGGGEKLFF. CDR3 DNA sequence: TGTGCCAGCAGCTCTCCGGTTGGTGGTGGCGAAAAACTGTTTTTT.

A single count supports this clone. The rearrangement joins TRBV6-5 to TRBJ1-1; no clear D gene. The ends were cut back, 5 bases at V and 7 bases at J, with 20 bases in the middle. This CDR3 has 15 amino acids. Germline lookup yields CDR1 MNHEY and CDR2 SVGAGI. CDR3 loop: CASSRTQRTPVEAFF. The CDR3 DNA is TGTGCCAGCAGTCGAACCCAGCGAACCCCGGTTGAAGCTTTCTTT.

This chain connects TRBV4-1 to TRBJ2-5; the match to TRBD1 covers 9 bases. The CDR3 spans 14 residues. Per the germline V gene, CDR1 is MGHRA and CDR2 is YSYEKL. V lost 4 bases to trimming and J lost 4 bases; unmatched junction nucleotides: 4. In DNA form, the CDR3 reads TGCGCCAGCAGCCCCGGACAGGGGTTAGAGACCCAGTACTTC. Translation: CASSPGQGLETQYF.

This sequence joins TRBV4-3 and TRBJ1-1, with a possible D match to TRBD1 (6 bases). V lost 1 base, J lost 4 bases, and 10 bases lay in between. The length of the CDR3 is 14 residues. Per germline, CDR1 LGHNA and CDR2 YSLEER. CDR3 region: CASSQVTGFTEAFF. Here the CDR3 DNA reads TGCGCCAGCAGCCAAGTTACAGGGTTCACTGAAGCTTTCTTT.

The chain has TRBV14 and TRBJ2-1; D may be TRBD1 or TRBD2 (5 bases each). The ends were cut back, 4 bases at V and 8 bases at J, with 15 bases in the middle. This CDR3 comprises 14 residues. CDR1 is SGHDN and CDR2 is FVKESK in the germline V gene. The CDR3 region is CASSPRGARDEQFF. As DNA, the CDR3 is TGTGCCAGCAGCCCCCGAGGGGCAAGAGATGAGCAGTTCTTC.